This note documents a single T cell receptor (beta chain) sequence. This specimen belongs to a study of blood T cell repertoires in COVID-19. Across the study: Nucleic acid was either cDNA or gDNA, and it came from T cells, B-cell-depleted T cells, or PBMCs.

Participant-reported clinical history was the basis for cohort assignment. This CDR3 comprises 13 residues. Trimming stripped 2 bases from V and 8 bases from J, with 11 bases between. From germline, CDR1 is MNHNS and CDR2 SASEGT. Assay used: immunoSEQ multiplex PCR; TCRdb lists only in-frame clones, some missing. The sample records some 250,000 clones, 75% to 90% being singletons. Sequences were obtained from PBMCs or T cells enriched from blood (not recorded which). The TCR was taken from a man aged 35-49 years who had recovered from COVID-19. The rearrangement uses TRBV6-1 and TRBJ2-3; D unclear. Here the CDR3 reads CASSEFAVVTQYF. CDR3 DNA sequence: TGTGCCAGCAGTGAATTTGCGGTAGTTACGCAGTATTTT.